Below are 14 T cell receptor beta chains sequenced from a single sample in a study of blood T cells in healthy people across ages (dated by TCRdb to the mid-2010s). To prepare the library, 5' RACE was applied. Instrument used: Illumina HiSeq 2500. A second PCR of about 6 to 11 cycles was run with a J-beta primer mix and a sample-barcoded 5' primer. TCRdb reprocessed the public reads (quality trimming at Q25 with fastp, clone calling with MiXCR) and kept in-frame beta chains. Identical CDR3 protein sequences are pooled into one entry, listed with their most common genes and DNA. Across this sample there are 550,000 to 600,000 distinct CDR3 sequences, with more than 45% seen only once. 20% to 25% of the sample lies in the top ten. Sequences were obtained from blood. Receptors were obtained from a man of 80 years or more in good health.

The sample holds a few counts of this clonotype. V and J are TRBV20-1 and TRBJ2-5; 13 bases line up with TRBD2. The CDR3 runs 14 residues. Unmatched junction bases numbered 8, after V lost 3 bases and J lost 10 bases. Germline CDR1 reads DFQATT; CDR2 reads SNEGSKA (reference sequence). CDR3: CSARGTSGISDQYF. The CDR3 DNA reads as TGCAGTGCTAGGGGGACTAGCGGGATTTCGGACCAGTACTTC.

The table lists this clonotype with a few counts. The V and J genes are TRBV7-9 and TRBJ2-1; D gene ambiguous. V lost 5 bases, J lost 5 bases, and 13 bases lay in between. Germline V lookup: CDR1 SEHNR, CDR2 FQNEAQ (reference sequence). CDR3 length: 14 residues. The chain's CDR3 is CASSPSAQDNEQFF. For the CDR3, the DNA is TGTGCCAGCAGCCCCTCGGCGCAGGACAATGAGCAGTTCTTC. Supplemented by reference TRBV7-9 and TRBJ2-1, the full variable domain reads DTGVSQNPRHKITKRGQNVTFRCDPISEHNRLYWYRQTLGQGPEFLTYFQNEAQLEKSRLLSDRFSAERPKGSFSTLEIQRTEQGDSAMYLCASSPSAQDNEQFFGPGTRLTVL.

This clonotype was counted between two and nine times. This sequence joins TRBV28 and TRBJ2-5, with 7 bases aligning to TRBD1. Germline CDR1 is MDHEN and CDR2 is SYDVKM. The CDR3 loop spans 13 amino acids. With 4 bases clipped from V and 3 bases from J, the junction kept 2 bases outside the gene matches. CDR3 nucleotide sequence: TGTGCCAGCAGTTCAGGACAGGAAGAGACCCAGTACTTC. As protein: CASSSGQEETQYF.

This clonotype occurred a few times. The CDR3 sequence is CSARRGARYEQFF. CDR3 coding DNA: TGCAGTGCTAGACGGGGGGCTCGCTATGAGCAGTTCTTC. This chain joins TRBV20-1 and TRBJ2-1; D perhaps matches TRBD2 (7 bases). The V end lost 2 bases, the J end lost 8 bases, and 13 bases lay between the germline ends. The CDR3 is 13 amino acids. CDR1 is DFQATT, CDR2 SNEGSKA, per germline (reference sequence).

The chain's CDR3 is CASSSRNSGVWEQYF. The CDR3 coding sequence is TGCGCCAGCAGCTCCCGGAACAGCGGGGTCTGGGAGCAGTACTTC. The chain recombines TRBV5-1 with TRBJ2-5, with 7 bases matching TRBD2. V trimming: 3 bases; J trimming: 11 bases; junction bases outside the gene matches: 16. Germline loops: CDR1 SGHRS, CDR2 YFSETQ. There are 15 residues in the CDR3.

The chain employs TRBV5-1 and TRBJ2-1, with D perhaps matching TRBD2 (6 bases). The V gene's germline CDR1 is SGHRS and CDR2 YFSETQ. The CDR3 is 14 amino acids. V lost 1 base and J lost 8, with 13 bases in between. The CDR3 loop is CASSLTGVLDEQFF. In nucleotides, the CDR3 is TGCGCCAGCAGCTTGACGGGAGTTTTAGATGAGCAGTTCTTC. Full variable domain (missing parts from reference TRBV5-1 and TRBJ2-1): KAGVTQTPRYLIKTRGQQVTLSCSPISGHRSVSWYQQTPGQGLQFLFEYFSETQRNKGNFPGRFSGRQFSNSRSEMNVSTLELGDSALYLCASSLTGVLDEQFFGPGTRLTVL.

Ten or more counts support this clonotype. V and J are TRBV6-6 and TRBJ2-3, with TRBD1 matching over 8 bases. CDR1 is MNHNY, CDR2 SVGAGI, per germline (reference sequence). The length of the CDR3 is 15 residues. V was pared by 5 bases and J by 2 bases, with 6 bases of the junction left unmatched. CDR3 sequence (DNA): TGTGCCAGCAGTCTCGGACAGGGCACCACAGATACGCAGTATTTT. It specifies CASSLGQGTTDTQYF.

The chain uses TRBV28 and TRBJ2-5; 14 bases are a match to TRBD2. Germline V CDR1 and CDR2: MDHEN, SYDVKM. CDR3 length equals 17 residues. V lost 8 bases, J lost 4 bases, and 12 bases stayed unmatched. Here the CDR3 DNA reads TGTGCCAGCTCGAGTAACGGACTAGCGGGAGGCGGAGAGACCCAGTACTTC. Protein sequence: CASSSNGLAGGGETQYF.

V gene TRBV6-4 combines with J gene TRBJ2-1; D is perhaps TRBD1 (6 bases). Trimming left V 6 bases short and J 9 bases short, with 18 bases between. Germline lookup yields CDR1 MRHNA and CDR2 SNTAGT. The CDR3 is 14 amino acids. CDR3 amino acids: CASRVQMGAGEQFF. DNA of the CDR3: TGTGCCAGCAGGGTACAGATGGGGGCGGGTGAGCAGTTCTTC.

The rearrangement joins TRBV25-1 to TRBJ2-1, with TRBD2 as a possible D gene (7 bases). Germline values: CDR1 MGHDK, CDR2 SYGVNS. V dropped 5 bases and J dropped 8 bases, with 19 bases sitting between them. This CDR3 has 15 residues. DNA for the CDR3: TGTGCCAGCAGTAAAGCCAGGGGAGGGGTCGATGAGCAGTTCTTC. Protein: CASSKARGGVDEQFF.

This clonotype was counted between two and nine times. V usage is TRBV27 and J usage is TRBJ1-5, with D tentatively TRBD1 (6 bases). The CDR3 is 16 residues long. Trimming pared 6 bases from V and 0 bases from J, leaving 15 bases between. CDR1 MNHEY and CDR2 SMNVEV come from the germline V gene (reference sequence). CDR3 protein: CASRSQGSPSNQPQHF. CDR3 bases: TGTGCCAGCAGATCTCAGGGGTCCCCTAGCAATCAGCCCCAGCATTTT.

The chain combines TRBV5-1 with TRBJ1-1; D gene uncertain. This CDR3 has 14 residues. V was cut by 0 bases and J by 6 bases, with 12 bases left in between. From germline, CDR1 is SGHRS and CDR2 YFSETQ. For the CDR3, the DNA is TGCGCCAGCAGCTTGGCGCTACCAGACTCTGAAGCTTTCTTT. Residues: CASSLALPDSEAFF.

This clonotype has a count of ten or more. V gene TRBV6-2 or TRBV6-3 combines with J gene TRBJ2-1, with no clear D. This CDR3 has 11 residues. With 2 bases removed from V and 5 bases from J, the gap between germline ends came to 1 base. Germline V CDR1 and CDR2: MNHEY, SVGEGT. The CDR3 sequence: CASSYHNEQFF. Written as DNA, the CDR3 is TGTGCCAGCAGTTACCACAATGAGCAGTTCTTC.

Only a few counts were recorded for this clonotype. This chain links TRBV29-1 with TRBJ2-1; maybe TRBD2 (8 bases). Deletions cut 4 bases from V and 7 bases from J, with 17 bases between. The germline CDR1 and CDR2 sequences are SQVTM and ANQGSEA. CDR3 length: 14 residues. CDR3 DNA: TGCAGCGTTGCTCCGGGAGGGGGCCAAAATGAGCAGTTCTTC. Translated: CSVAPGGGQNEQFF.